This TCR beta chain was sequenced for a study of cytomegalovirus exposure and HLA in healthy donors. A note on this clone: Antigen specificity is unknown.

Findings and caveats of the study: Earlier findings revealed that most TCR beta V segments proved productive either about 90% or about 30% of the time.

Between the trimmed V and J ends, which lost 0 bases and 5 bases, there was a span of 17 bases. CDR1 and CDR2 (germline): SGHRS, YFSETQ. The CDR3 is 16 amino acids. The PCR employed 60 Vbeta primers together with 13 Jbeta primers. Measured with immunoSEQ multiplex PCR; TCRdb has only the in-frame clones, and not every one. The sample holds fewer than 200,000 clones, 68% seen once. Specimen: PBMCs. The rearrangement links TRBV5-1 to TRBJ2-5, with D maybe TRBD2 (6 bases). This clonotype was obtained from a young woman in good health and CMV-seropositive. As DNA, the CDR3 is TGCGCCAGCAGCTTGGTCCAAATGGGGGGTCGGGAGACCCAGTACTTC. Protein: CASSLVQMGGRETQYF.